These 31 T cell receptor beta chains came from one sample sequenced in a study of T cell responses to AZD1222 COVID-19 vaccine. Repertoires were generated with immunoSEQ multiplex PCR, while TCRdb's copy carries only in-frame clones and drops some. Of 150,000 or so clones listed, roughly nine tenths are singletons. The material was peripheral blood, obtained on day 0 of AZD1222 vaccination. The receptors stem from an adult in good health.

A note on this clone: This same CDR3 is encoded by further DNA sequences in the sample. This chain joins TRBV19 and TRBJ1-5; no definite D call. V shed 4 bases and J shed 2 bases, with 3 bases lying between them. The CDR3 sequence is 12 residues long. Germline lookup yields CDR1 LNHDA and CDR2 SQIVND (reference sequence). CDR3: CASSRGNQPQHF. As DNA, the CDR3 is TGTGCCAGTAGTAGAGGCAATCAGCCCCAGCATTTT.

The V gene is TRBV19, the J gene TRBJ1-5; 8 nucleotides line up with TRBD1. The CDR3 loop spans 15 amino acids. CDR1 LNHDA and CDR2 SQIVND come from the germline V gene (reference sequence). Losses at the gene ends were 2 bases for V and 7 bases for J; bases not matched to a gene: 7. For the CDR3, the DNA is TGTGCCAGTAGTATATTGACAGGGGCAGGGCAGCCCCAGCATTTT. Translating it yields CASSILTGAGQPQHF.

This chain links TRBV15 with TRBJ1-4, with 9 bases that match TRBD1. The CDR3 runs to 15 residues. Germline V lookup: CDR1 LNHNV, CDR2 YYDKDF (reference sequence). J gave up 8 bases and V 4 bases, and 8 bases lay outside the gene matches. CDR3 DNA: TGTGCCACCAGCACAGGGGACAGGGACCTCGAAAAACTGTTTTTT. As protein: CATSTGDRDLEKLFF.

This chain uses TRBV7-6 with TRBJ2-7; D perhaps matches TRBD2 (6 bases). The V gene lost 5 bases and the J gene lost 2 bases, with 16 bases spanning the gap. The CDR3 runs 15 residues. Germline CDR1 reads SGHVS; CDR2 reads FNYEAQ. The CDR3 coding sequence is TGTGCCAGCAGCCTCCGAGGAGGGGTTACCTACGAGCAGTACTTC. Its translation: CASSLRGGVTYEQYF.

The chain links TRBV3-1 (or the pseudogene TRBV3-2) to TRBJ2-1; D is perhaps TRBD1 or TRBD2 (6 bases each). This CDR3 region has 17 residues. V lost 4 bases and J lost 2, with 18 bases in between. In germline, CDR1 is LGHDT, CDR2 YNNKEL (reference sequence). The CDR3 loop is CASSPQGTSGPYNEQFF. DNA of the CDR3: TGTGCCAGCAGCCCTCAGGGGACTTCGGGCCCCTACAATGAGCAGTTCTTC.

The chain carries TRBV10-1 and TRBJ1-3; D gene unclear. The germline V gene encodes CDR1 WNHNN and CDR2 SYGVQD (reference sequence). Trimming cost V 2 bases and J 2 bases, with 13 bases left between them. The CDR3 spans 16 residues. The CDR3 loop is CASSEGRVGPGNTIYF. For the CDR3, the DNA is TGCGCCAGCAGTGAGGGGCGGGTAGGCCCTGGAAACACCATATATTTT.

The chain is built from TRBV2 and TRBJ1-5, with a tentative D call TRBD1 (6 bases). Germline V CDR1 and CDR2: SNHLY, FYNNEI. The CDR3 consists of 14 residues. V lost 4 bases to trimming and J lost 2 bases, with 9 bases between them. In nucleotides, the CDR3 is TGTGCCAGCAGTGCCAGGACAGGCAATCAGCCCCAGCATTTT. Amino acids: CASSARTGNQPQHF.

The genes are TRBV19 and TRBJ1-4, with 9 positions matching TRBD1. CDR1 is LNHDA, CDR2 SQIVND, per germline (reference sequence). The CDR3 spans 15 residues. J was trimmed by 8 bases and V by 7 bases; bases with no gene match: 11. The CDR3: CASNDIDRGEEKLFF. As DNA, the CDR3 is TGTGCCAGTAATGATATCGACAGGGGGGAGGAAAAACTGTTTTTT.

The chain employs TRBV27 and TRBJ2-5, with a weak D call TRBD2 (5 bases). The CDR3 sequence is 17 residues long. Germline V gives CDR1 MNHEY, CDR2 SMNVEV (reference sequence). Trimming left V 8 bases short and J 2 bases short, with 24 bases between. The CDR3 loop reads CASGKKWRAGPQETQYF. The CDR3 DNA is TGTGCCAGCGGAAAGAAGTGGCGGGCCGGCCCACAAGAGACCCAGTACTTC.

This clone has just one count. DNA of the CDR3: TGTGCCAGCAGCCGAGACCTCAATTCACCCCTCCACTTT. This gives the protein CASSRDLNSPLHF. This chain joins TRBV11-2 and TRBJ1-6; D unresolved. Looked up from germline, CDR1 is SGHAT and CDR2 is FQNNGV. This CDR3 spans 13 amino acids. Trimming took 5 bases from V and 7 from J, leaving 9 bases between them. The whole variable domain, remainder taken from reference TRBV11-2 and TRBJ1-6, is EAGVAQSPRYKIIEKRQSVAFWCNPISGHATLYWYQQILGQGPKLLIQFQNNGVVDDSQLPKDRFSAERLKGVDSTLKIQPAKLEDSAVYLCASSRDLNSPLHFGNGTRLTVT.

The chain joins TRBV5-4 to TRBJ2-5, with 10 positions matching TRBD1. CDR1 is SGHNT and CDR2 is YYREEE in the germline V gene (reference sequence). J was trimmed by 5 bases and V by 0 bases; bases with no gene match: 4. The CDR3 spans 15 residues. CDR3 in DNA: TGTGCCAGCAGCTTGGTGGGACAGGGGCCGGAGACCCAGTACTTC. This codes for CASSLVGQGPETQYF.

The rearrangement uses TRBV5-1 and TRBJ1-1; no clear D. This CDR3 has 13 residues. Trimming removed 3 bases at V and 5 bases at J, with 11 bases between. CDR1 and CDR2 (germline): SGHRS, YFSETQ. The DNA for the CDR3 is TGCGCCAGCAGCTATGCTACAGAAACTGAAGCTTTCTTT. This translates into CASSYATETEAFF.

The V call is TRBV5-8, the J call TRBJ1-4; 7 nucleotides align to TRBD1. Germline trimming cut 4 bases from V and 7 bases from J; bases unmatched to any gene: 7. The CDR3 contains 14 residues. Per the germline V gene, CDR1 is SGHTS and CDR2 is YDEGEE. In DNA form, the CDR3 reads TGTGCCAGCAGCACGACAGGGTTCGGTGAAAAACTGTTTTTT. Protein product: CASSTTGFGEKLFF.

The V and J genes are TRBV9 and TRBJ2-6; D is undetermined. The CDR3 consists of 15 residues. The V end lost 2 bases, the J end lost 4 bases, and 10 bases lay between the germline ends. Germline lookup yields CDR1 SGDLS and CDR2 YYNGEE. As DNA, the CDR3 is TGTGCCAGCAGCGTTTCGGGTCGCGGGGCCAACGTCCTGACTTTC. Amino acid sequence: CASSVSGRGANVLTF.

The rearrangement links TRBV2 to TRBJ1-1, with D possibly matching TRBD1 (5 bases). The germline V gene has CDR1 SNHLY and CDR2 FYNNEI. Trimming cost V 7 bases and J 8 bases, with 20 bases left between them. This CDR3 has 14 residues. CDR3 sequence reads: CASKRQAGPYEAFF. The CDR3 bases are TGTGCCAGCAAACGACAAGCAGGGCCCTACGAAGCTTTCTTT.

The chain links TRBV28 to TRBJ1-2, with D unresolved. The CDR3 has 13 residues. Germline CDR1 is MDHEN and CDR2 is SYDVKM. V shed 4 bases and J shed 4 bases, with 10 bases lying between them. The CDR3 DNA reads as TGTGCCAGCAGTTCCACGGTGACCTATGGCTACACCTTC. Amino acid sequence: CASSSTVTYGYTF.

DNA for the CDR3: TGTGCCAGCAGTTACCCCGAGACCCAGTACTTC. It yields the protein CASSYPETQYF. This chain uses TRBV6-2 or TRBV6-3 with TRBJ2-5; D ambiguous. Germline V CDR1 and CDR2: MNHEY, SVGEGT. With 2 bases removed from V and 5 bases from J, the gap between germline ends came to 3 bases. The CDR3 is 11 amino acids.

The chain joins TRBV28 to TRBJ1-2, with D unclear. CDR3 length equals 14 residues. Germline CDR1 reads MDHEN; CDR2 reads SYDVKM. The germline V and J ends were trimmed by 4 bases and 6 bases, with 15 bases remaining between them. In DNA form, the CDR3 reads TGTGCCAGCAGTTCCCCCCCCAGCACTAATGGCTACACCTTC. Translated, it gives CASSSPPSTNGYTF.

The rearrangement uses TRBV28 and TRBJ2-7, with 7 nucleotides matching TRBD1. The CDR3 consists of 13 residues. From germline, CDR1 is MDHEN and CDR2 SYDVKM. V lost 6 bases, J lost 3 bases, and 5 bases stayed unmatched. The CDR3 here is CASRIGDSYEQYF. The CDR3 bases are TGTGCCAGCAGGATTGGGGACAGCTACGAGCAGTACTTC.

The chain uses TRBV24-1 and TRBJ2-1, with 9 bases lining up with TRBD2. The V gene end was trimmed by 3 bases and the J gene end by 8 bases; junction bases not matched to a gene: 4. CDR1 and CDR2 (germline): KGHDR, SFDVKD. The CDR3 covers 14 residues. CDR3 coding DNA: TGTGCCACCAGTGATCCGGGACTAGCCCATGAGCAGTTCTTC. Translated: CATSDPGLAHEQFF.

Notes on this clone: The junction and the germline gene differ at one end; a read error may be behind it. The chain recombines TRBV29-1 with TRBJ1-2; TRBD1 might be the D (5 bases). Germline CDR1 is SQVTM and CDR2 is ANQGSEA. The length of the CDR3 is 12 residues. The CDR3 sequence is CGAGDQNYGYTF. CDR3 nucleotide sequence: TGTGGGGCCGGGGATCAAAACTATGGCTACACCTTC.

This clone came up once. The gene calls are TRBV5-6 and TRBJ2-1; D not certain. The CDR3 length is 12 residues. V was clipped by 0 bases and J by 9 bases, with 7 bases between them. The germline CDR1 and CDR2 sequences are SGHDT and YYEEEE. Written as DNA, the CDR3 is TGTGCCAGCAGCTTGGTCTCTTTTGAGCAGTTCTTC. Translating gives CASSLVSFEQFF. Full variable domain (remainder filled in from reference TRBV5-6 and TRBJ2-1): DAGVTQSPTHLIKTRGQQVTLRCSPKSGHDTVSWYQQALGQGPQFIFQYYEEEERQRGNFPDRFSGHQFPNYSSELNVNALLLGDSALYLCASSLVSFEQFFGPGTRLTVL.

This sequence joins TRBV2 and TRBJ2-2, with D perhaps TRBD1 or TRBD2 (5 bases each). The germline gives CDR1 SNHLY, CDR2 FYNNEI. The CDR3 is 14 amino acids. V was shortened by 7 bases and J by 0 bases, with 9 bases between the two germline ends. CDR3 sequence: CASTGTANTGELFF. CDR3 DNA sequence: TGTGCCAGCACCGGGACGGCGAACACCGGGGAGCTGTTTTTT.

The rearrangement links TRBV7-2 to TRBJ2-3; 7 positions agree with TRBD1. J lost 4 bases, V lost 6 bases, and 7 bases had no gene match. The CDR3 is 14 amino acids. The germline V gene has CDR1 SGHTA and CDR2 FQGNSA. CDR3 sequence: CASRPRQGADTQYF. For the CDR3, the DNA is TGTGCCAGCAGACCTCGACAGGGCGCAGATACGCAGTATTTT.

The CDR3 region is CASSYPNGYTF. CDR3 bases: TGTGCCAGCAGCTATCCCAATGGCTACACCTTC. This rearrangement joins TRBV28 to TRBJ1-2; D unresolved. Germline lookup yields CDR1 MDHEN and CDR2 SYDVKM. V lost 6 bases and J 6 bases, leaving 8 bases between the germline ends. The CDR3 runs 11 residues.

About this clone: Other nucleotide sequences from this sample produce the same CDR3. This chain joins TRBV6-2 or TRBV6-3 and TRBJ2-2; 10 positions match TRBD2. Per germline, CDR1 MNHEY and CDR2 SVGEGT. Trimming at V came to 6 bases and at J to 3 bases, leaving 4 bases not matched to a gene. The length of the CDR3 is 15 residues. This CDR3 reads CASSSGLADTGELFF. In DNA form, the CDR3 reads TGTGCCAGCAGCTCTGGACTAGCGGACACCGGGGAGCTGTTTTTT.

The chain recombines TRBV4-1 with TRBJ2-1; D perhaps matches TRBD2 (6 bases). The V and J ends lost 4 bases and 0 bases respectively, with 16 bases between them. This CDR3 comprises 17 residues. The germline gives CDR1 MGHRA, CDR2 YSYEKL. The CDR3: CASSLPGSGISYNEQFF. The CDR3 DNA reads TGCGCCAGCAGCCTCCCAGGTAGCGGTATCTCCTACAATGAGCAGTTCTTC.

The chain recombines TRBV12-2 with TRBJ1-5. TRBV12-2 is a pseudogene. The CDR3 spans 14 residues. The CDR3 protein is CASRLGGADQPQHF. CDR3 nucleotides: TGTGCAAGTCGCTTAGGAGGGGCGGATCAGCCCCAGCATTTT.

The chain carries TRBV6-4 and TRBJ2-5; unclear D gene. CDR1 MRHNA and CDR2 SNTAGT come from the germline V gene. V was pared by 9 bases and J by 5 bases, with 13 bases between. The CDR3 is 12 amino acids. CDR3 protein: CASRWGTETQYF. The CDR3 region has the DNA TGTGCCAGTAGGTGGGGAACGGAGACCCAGTACTTC.

The gene calls are TRBV3-1 (or the pseudogene TRBV3-2) and TRBJ2-7; D gene unclear. Germline CDR1 reads LGHDT; CDR2 reads YNNKEL (reference sequence). The V end was cut by 8 bases, the J end by 0 bases, with 17 bases between. This CDR3 is 15 amino acids long. CDR3 nucleotides: TGTGCCAGCCAACTGGCAGGTCCGAGCTCCTACGAGCAGTACTTC. Encoded protein: CASQLAGPSSYEQYF.

J is TRBJ2-1 and V is TRBV19; TRBD2 agrees at 8 bases. Germline V gene sequence: CDR1 LNHDA, CDR2 SQIVND (reference sequence). Trimming removed 5 bases from V and 6 bases from J; junction bases left unmatched: 3. This CDR3 spans 13 amino acids. CDR3 sequence: CASSPLAGNEQFF. The CDR3 DNA reads TGTGCCAGTAGTCCCCTAGCGGGCAATGAGCAGTTCTTC.